What follows are 6 T cell receptor beta chains derived from one specimen sequenced in a study of T-cell memory formation after mild COVID-19. MiXCR was run by TCRdb on the 5' RACE reads, yielding one entry per CDR3 protein. In the table there are over 35,000 distinct CDR3 sequences, about a tenth of which are singletons. Sample: PBMCs or a T cell subset sorted from them (not recorded which). These receptors were taken from an adult woman who had mild COVID-19 (a few samples of this study predate the infection). Cell type and time point are not known.

The rearrangement joins TRBV6-2 or TRBV6-3 to TRBJ2-7, with D possibly matching TRBD2 (5 bases). This CDR3 has 16 amino acids. Germline values: CDR1 MNHEY, CDR2 SVGEGT. V dropped 0 bases and J dropped 3 bases, with 15 bases sitting between them. CDR3 nucleotides: TGTGCCAGCAGTTACTCGGACGGGATAGGTCGCTACGAGCAGTACTTC. Translating it yields CASSYSDGIGRYEQYF.

The V gene is TRBV5-1, the J gene TRBJ1-5; D possibly corresponds to TRBD1 (5 bases). This CDR3 contains 14 residues. Germline CDR1 is SGHRS and CDR2 is YFSETQ. V was trimmed by 4 bases and J by 5 bases, leaving 13 bases between them. CDR3 bases: TGCGCCAGCAGCAAAGACAGTCCTCATCAGCCCCAGCATTTT. Translated: CASSKDSPHQPQHF.

In its sample, this clonotype was seen many times. This sequence joins TRBV16 and TRBJ2-4; tentatively, D is TRBD2 (5 bases). Germline CDR1 reads KGHSY; CDR2 reads FQNENV. CDR3 length: 12 amino acids. The germline V and J ends were trimmed by 0 bases and 10 bases, with 7 bases remaining between them. The CDR3, as DNA: TGTGCCAGCAGCCAATCGAGCGGAATTCAGTACTTC. Translation gives CASSQSSGIQYF.

This rearrangement joins TRBV24-1 to TRBJ2-1; TRBD1 is a possible D gene (5 bases). This CDR3 comprises 15 residues. CDR1 KGHDR and CDR2 SFDVKD come from the germline V gene. Trimming took 8 bases from V and 7 from J, leaving 20 bases between them. CDR3 bases: TGTGCCACCACCGGTGGGCAGGGTCGGACAAATGAGCAGTTCTTC. Translated, it gives CATTGGQGRTNEQFF.

This clonotype came up a few times. The rearrangement links TRBV7-2 to TRBJ1-1; a possible D gene is TRBD1 (5 bases). CDR1 is SGHTA and CDR2 is FQGNSA in the germline V gene. Trimming cost V 8 bases and J 5 bases, with 21 bases left between them. The CDR3 length is 15 residues. CDR3 sequence: CASGVDIRLGTEAFF. The CDR3 DNA follows: TGTGCCAGCGGGGTGGACATCCGATTGGGGACTGAAGCTTTCTTT.

This clonotype was counted only a few times. The chain combines TRBV7-2 with TRBJ2-1, with 13 bases fitting TRBD2. J was trimmed by 4 bases and V by 5 bases; bases with no gene match: 8. The CDR3 totals 17 residues. Germline V gives CDR1 SGHTA, CDR2 FQGNSA. CDR3 nucleotides: TGTGCCAGCAGCCGGGGGACTAGCGGGATGGGGTACAATGAGCAGTTCTTC. Protein sequence: CASSRGTSGMGYNEQFF.